These 18 T cell receptor beta chains originate from one sample sequenced in a study of T cell changes during pregnancy in multiple sclerosis. Libraries were prepared by immunoSEQ multiplex PCR; TCRdb keeps only in-frame clonotypes and omits some of them. The sample consists of approximately 46,000 clones, 75% to 95% of them appearing once. Sequencing was performed on CD8+ T cells from peripheral blood mononuclear cells, taken after pregnancy. The source of these receptors is a female donor with multiple sclerosis, enrolled in a pregnancy study.

This clone was seen just once. In DNA, the CDR3 is TGCAGCGTTGTTGGGGGAGGTGGTGGCTACACCTTC. It specifies CSVVGGGGGYTF. The chain joins TRBV29-1 to TRBJ1-2, with TRBD1 as a possible D gene (5 bases). Germline CDR1 SQVTM, CDR2 ANQGSEA. V lost 4 bases to trimming and J lost 7 bases, with 13 bases between them. The length of the CDR3 is 12 residues.

The genes are TRBV27 and TRBJ2-7, with TRBD1 matching over 7 bases. J gave up 7 bases and V 2 bases, and 11 bases lay outside the gene matches. The germline V gene encodes CDR1 MNHEY and CDR2 SMNVEV (reference sequence). There are 15 residues in the CDR3. CDR3 nucleotide sequence: TGTGCCAGCAGTTTAGGACAGGAGCTAGTGAGAGAGCAGTACTTC. Translation gives CASSLGQELVREQYF.

J is TRBJ1-1 and V is TRBV10-1, with D perhaps matching TRBD1 (5 bases). Trimming pared 8 bases from V and 4 bases from J, leaving 23 bases between. The CDR3 has 16 residues. Germline lookup yields CDR1 WNHNN and CDR2 SYGVQD (reference sequence). The CDR3 DNA reads as TGCGCCAGCCCTACTAGAGTCCCAGGGAGGACCACTGAAGCTTTCTTT. Amino acid sequence: CASPTRVPGRTTEAFF.

The V and J genes are TRBV27 and TRBJ1-1; 9 bases match TRBD1. Germline CDR1 is MNHEY and CDR2 is SMNVEV (reference sequence). With V trimmed by 6 bases and J by 11 bases, 13 bases remained unmatched. The length of the CDR3 is 14 residues. CDR3 coding DNA: TGTGCCAGCAGAACAAACAGGGGGCTACTCGGGGCTTTCTTT. Translation gives CASRTNRGLLGAFF.

The chain carries TRBV7-9 and TRBJ1-1, with 7 bases matching TRBD1. The junction had 17 bases not matched to a gene; V was cut back by 5 bases and J by 5 bases. This CDR3 is built from 17 residues. Germline CDR1 is SEHNR and CDR2 is FQNEAQ (reference sequence). CDR3 residues: CASSRDSANELGTEAFF. The CDR3 nucleotides read TGTGCCAGCAGCCGGGACAGCGCCAACGAACTAGGGACTGAAGCTTTCTTT.

The chain recombines TRBV6-1 with TRBJ2-7, with D perhaps matching TRBD2 (7 bases). V was shortened by 2 bases and J by 6 bases, with 17 bases between the two germline ends. The germline CDR1 and CDR2 sequences are MNHNS and SASEGT. The CDR3 spans 15 residues. CDR3 DNA sequence: TGTGCCAGCAGTGAATGGGGGGGCGGGGGTTCCGAGCAGTACTTC. Residues: CASSEWGGGGSEQYF.

The genes are TRBV6-5 and TRBJ2-5; D is ambiguous. The germline CDR1 and CDR2 sequences are MNHEY and SVGAGI. The CDR3 length is 13 residues. Trimming took off 2 bases at V and 4 bases at J, with 8 bases between the two ends. CDR3 region: CASSYEFRETQYF. The CDR3 DNA is TGTGCCAGCAGTTACGAGTTTCGAGAGACCCAGTACTTC.

This chain connects TRBV5-1 to TRBJ2-7; TRBD2 might be the D (6 bases). This CDR3 has 13 residues. Between the trimmed V and J ends, which lost 6 bases and 4 bases, there was a span of 14 bases. Germline V gene data show CDR1 as SGHRS and CDR2 as YFSETQ. CDR3 sequence (DNA): TGCGCCAGCAAGGATAGCGGATATTACGAGCAGTACTTC. This translates into CASKDSGYYEQYF. The whole variable domain, remainder taken from reference TRBV5-1 and TRBJ2-7, is KAGVTQTPRYLIKTRGQQVTLSCSPISGHRSVSWYQQTPGQGLQFLFEYFSETQRNKGNFPGRFSGRQFSNSRSEMNVSTLELGDSALYLCASKDSGYYEQYFGPGTRLTVT.

V usage is TRBV6-5 and J usage is TRBJ2-7; D is possibly TRBD1 (5 bases). V lost 4 bases to trimming and J lost 2 bases, with 12 bases between them. The CDR3 contains 14 residues. In germline, CDR1 is MNHEY, CDR2 SVGAGI. CDR3 sequence reads: CASSFAPTAYEQYF. CDR3 nucleotides: TGTGCCAGCAGTTTCGCACCGACAGCCTACGAGCAGTACTTC.

V and J are TRBV7-6 and TRBJ2-1; 8 bases line up with TRBD1. The germline V gene encodes CDR1 SGHVS and CDR2 FNYEAQ. The CDR3 sequence is 16 residues long. The V segment lost 4 bases and the J segment 0 bases; nucleotides outside the gene matches: 5. The CDR3 DNA reads TGTGCCAGCAGCTCGACAGGGGCCAGCTCCTACAATGAGCAGTTCTTC. Its translation: CASSSTGASSYNEQFF.

J is TRBJ1-1 and V is TRBV7-9; 9 nucleotides line up with TRBD1. The germline V gene encodes CDR1 SEHNR and CDR2 FQNEAQ (reference sequence). The CDR3 has 13 amino acids. Germline trimming cut 3 bases from V and 4 bases from J; bases unmatched to any gene: 0. CDR3 amino acids: CASSLGQGTEAFF. The CDR3 coding sequence is TGTGCCAGCAGCTTGGGACAGGGCACTGAAGCTTTCTTT.

The chain couples TRBV5-8 to TRBJ2-2, with 8 bases aligning to TRBD1. Germline V gene data show CDR1 as SGHTS and CDR2 as YDEGEE. CDR3 length: 18 residues. Trimming cost V 1 base and J 1 base; bases outside gene matches: 9. CDR3 in amino acids: CASSLTINRGKNTGELFF. CDR3 in DNA: TGTGCCAGCAGCTTGACCATCAACAGGGGGAAGAACACCGGGGAGCTGTTTTTT.

This sequence joins TRBV5-1 and TRBJ2-3, with 7 bases fitting TRBD2. Per the germline V gene, CDR1 is SGHRS and CDR2 is YFSETQ. Germline trimming cut 4 bases from V and 4 bases from J; bases unmatched to any gene: 6. The CDR3 is 14 residues long. The CDR3 region has the DNA TGCGCCAGCAGCCCGGGACTACTCCCAGATACGCAGTATTTT. Amino acids: CASSPGLLPDTQYF.

This sequence joins TRBV14 and TRBJ1-2; a possible D gene is TRBD1 (5 bases). With 5 bases removed from V and 4 bases from J, the gap between germline ends came to 11 bases. The CDR3 contains 13 residues. Germline-derived CDR1 and CDR2 are SGHDN and FVKESK. CDR3 nucleotides: TGTGCCAGCAGCTCCCGGGACTCCTATGGCTACACCTTC. It translates to CASSSRDSYGYTF.

The chain joins TRBV6-5 to TRBJ1-1; D is perhaps TRBD1 (5 bases). The CDR3 loop spans 14 amino acids. V lost 0 bases and J 8 bases, leaving 13 bases between the germline ends. Germline loops: CDR1 MNHEY, CDR2 SVGAGI. In DNA form, the CDR3 reads TGTGCCAGCAGTTACTCTCCAAGGGGAACCGAAGCTTTCTTT. It encodes CASSYSPRGTEAFF.

Comment on this clone: Distinct nucleotide sequences in the sample also encode this CDR3. CDR3 amino acids: CAWSPTGNEQFF. The CDR3 DNA sequence: TGTGCCTGGAGTCCTACAGGAAATGAGCAGTTCTTC. The chain links TRBV30 to TRBJ2-1; a possible D gene is TRBD1 (5 bases). The length of the CDR3 is 12 residues. The germline V gene has CDR1 GTSNPN and CDR2 SVGIG (reference sequence). Trimming pared 2 bases from V and 7 bases from J, leaving 9 bases between.

This chain joins TRBV5-6 and TRBJ2-7; TRBD1 aligns across 9 bases. J gave up 1 base and V 2 bases, and 4 bases lay outside the gene matches. Germline V gene sequence: CDR1 SGHDT, CDR2 YYEEEE. The CDR3 is made up of 15 amino acids. The CDR3 reads CASSFPGQGSYEQYF. CDR3 bases: TGTGCCAGCAGCTTCCCGGGACAGGGTTCCTACGAGCAGTACTTC.

The rearrangement joins TRBV28 to TRBJ2-1; D remains unclear. The germline V gene encodes CDR1 MDHEN and CDR2 SYDVKM. V dropped 6 bases and J dropped 6 bases, with 3 bases sitting between them. CDR3 size: 10 residues. The CDR3, as DNA: TGTGCCAGCAGACTCAATGAGCAGTTCTTC. Translating gives CASRLNEQFF.